These T cell receptor beta chains were read from a single sample in a study of cytomegalovirus exposure and HLA in healthy donors. Sequenced by immunoSEQ multiplex PCR; TCRdb stores in-frame clones only, minus some. The table lists over 150,000 clones, roughly 80% of them singletons. Input material: PBMCs. Receptors were obtained from a man aged 30-40 years in good health and CMV-seropositive. The CDR3 runs from the conserved cysteine through the conserved F or W. The order of the fields is D gene, V gene, CDR3 protein. The D gene is left open where the match is weak.

- | TRBV19 | CASRQIGGITGYTF
- | TRBV2 | CASNIPGDEQYF
- | TRBV6-4 | CASSVSSNTEAFF
- | TRBV7-9 | CASSLEQGNEQFF
TRBD1 | TRBV7-9 | CASSLAGTGDMRGYTF
- | TRBV11-3 | CASSPGGVRFGTDTQYF
- | TRBV5-4 | CASSLKLGAVGATNEKLFF
- | TRBV7-9 | CASSSLAVTNIQYF
TRBD1 | TRBV6-5 | CASSSGQLSYGYTF
TRBD2 | TRBV6-6 | CASSYPGTSTGELFF
TRBD2 | TRBV29-1 | CSVWRGAGTQYF
TRBD1 | TRBV4-1 | CASSRPGTGKNRDSSYEQYF
TRBD1 | TRBV7-3 | CASSPTGGGNTEAFF
TRBD1 | TRBV9 | CASSVEDRVGGYTF
- | TRBV27 | CASSLKAGVSNSPLHF
- | TRBV7-7 | CASSLRAGNGGYTF
- | TRBV27 | CASSLTGANVLTF
TRBD1 | TRBV18 | CASSPRGTGGSSEQYF
TRBD2 | TRBV5-3 | CANTLAGDNEQFF
- | TRBV28 | CASSPPGAEQFF
TRBD2 | TRBV9 | CASSVRAGDGTDTQYF
TRBD2 | TRBV6-5 | CASSYSGLAGNEQFF
- | TRBV9 | CASSVDLSTEAFF
TRBD1 | TRBV2 | CASIRDRVEKLFF
- | TRBV6-1 | CASSEGHSGYTDTQYF